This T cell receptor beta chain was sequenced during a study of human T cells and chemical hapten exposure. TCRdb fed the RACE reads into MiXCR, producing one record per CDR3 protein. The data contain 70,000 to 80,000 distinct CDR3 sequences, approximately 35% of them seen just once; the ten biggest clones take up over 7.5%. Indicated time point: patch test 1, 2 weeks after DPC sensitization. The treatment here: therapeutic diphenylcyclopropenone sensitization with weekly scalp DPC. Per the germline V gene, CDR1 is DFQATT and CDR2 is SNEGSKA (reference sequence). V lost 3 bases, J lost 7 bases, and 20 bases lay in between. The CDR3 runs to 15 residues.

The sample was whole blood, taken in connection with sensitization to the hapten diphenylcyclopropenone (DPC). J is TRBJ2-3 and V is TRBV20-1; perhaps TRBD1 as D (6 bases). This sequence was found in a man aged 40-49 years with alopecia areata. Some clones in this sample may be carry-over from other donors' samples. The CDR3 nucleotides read TGCAGTGCTAGGGGGTCGACAGGATCCCCATATACGCAGTATTTT. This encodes CSARGSTGSPYTQYF.